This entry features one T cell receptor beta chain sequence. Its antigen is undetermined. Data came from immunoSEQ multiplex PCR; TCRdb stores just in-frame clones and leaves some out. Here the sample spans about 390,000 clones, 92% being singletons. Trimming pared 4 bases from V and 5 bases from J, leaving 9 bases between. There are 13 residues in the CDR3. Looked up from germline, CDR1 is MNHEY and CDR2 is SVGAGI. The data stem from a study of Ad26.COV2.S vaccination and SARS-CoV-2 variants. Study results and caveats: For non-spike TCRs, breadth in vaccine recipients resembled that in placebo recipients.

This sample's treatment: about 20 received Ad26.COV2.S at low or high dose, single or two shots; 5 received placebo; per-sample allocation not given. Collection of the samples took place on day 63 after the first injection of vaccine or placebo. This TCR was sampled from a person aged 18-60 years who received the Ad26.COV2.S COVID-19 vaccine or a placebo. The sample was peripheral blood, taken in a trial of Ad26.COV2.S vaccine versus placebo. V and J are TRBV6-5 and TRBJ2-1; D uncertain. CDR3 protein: CASSLDSDNEQFF. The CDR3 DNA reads TGTGCCAGCAGTTTAGATAGTGACAATGAGCAGTTCTTC.